A single sample is the source of the 25 T cell receptor beta chains below, sequenced in a study of T cells after yellow fever vaccination. TCRdb re-called the 5' RACE reads through MiXCR, storing one row per CDR3 protein. The sample records 500,000 to 700,000 distinct CDR3 sequences, over 15% being singletons. The input for sequencing was PBMCs, taken 15 days after the yellow fever booster vaccination. Source of these receptors: a man between 25 and 39 years old who received the YFV17D yellow fever vaccine.

This clonotype occurred a few times. This chain uses TRBV27 with TRBJ2-1, with D unresolved. CDR1 is MNHEY and CDR2 is SMNVEV in the germline V gene (reference sequence). V dropped 2 bases and J dropped 7 bases, with 9 bases sitting between them. CDR3 length: 13 amino acids. The CDR3 reads CASSLHVANEQFF. In DNA, the CDR3 is TGTGCCAGCAGTTTACATGTGGCAAATGAGCAGTTCTTC.

This clonotype has only a few counts. This chain uses TRBV6-1 with TRBJ2-6, with a weak D call TRBD1 (6 bases). The CDR3 sequence is 16 residues long. Looked up from germline, CDR1 is MNHNS and CDR2 is SASEGT. Trimming pared 5 bases from V and 0 bases from J, leaving 11 bases between. The CDR3 DNA reads as TGTGCCAGCAGTCGACAGGCATACTCTGGGGCCAACGTCCTGACTTTC. This translates into CASSRQAYSGANVLTF.

In its sample, this clonotype was seen a few times. This chain joins TRBV20-1 and TRBJ1-6; 7 bases align to TRBD1. Germline CDR1 and CDR2: DFQATT and SNEGSKA (reference sequence). This CDR3 spans 15 amino acids. V shed 2 bases and J 4 bases; nucleotides not matched to a gene: 5. Written as DNA, the CDR3 is TGCAGTGCTAGAAGACAGGGACCTTATAATTCACCCCTCCACTTT. Protein sequence: CSARRQGPYNSPLHF.

The chain uses TRBV6-1 and TRBJ2-2; D gene ambiguous. This CDR3 contains 13 residues. The germline gives CDR1 MNHNS, CDR2 SASEGT. Deletions cut 6 bases from V and 7 bases from J, with 12 bases between. DNA for the CDR3: TGTGCCAGCAGCCAAGGGCGGTTCGGGGAGCTGTTTTTT. This codes for CASSQGRFGELFF.

This clonotype was recorded a few times. V gene TRBV28 combines with J gene TRBJ1-6; D may be TRBD1 (6 bases). Germline V gene sequence: CDR1 MDHEN, CDR2 SYDVKM. The CDR3 contains 15 residues. V was cut by 8 bases and J by 5 bases, with 16 bases left in between. CDR3 protein: CASSLPGQDNSPLHF. CDR3 nucleotides: TGTGCCAGCTCCTTACCGGGACAAGATAATTCACCCCTCCACTTT.

This chain links TRBV6-5 with TRBJ2-7; D possibly corresponds to TRBD2 (7 bases). Germline CDR1 MNHEY, CDR2 SVGAGI. Trimming pared 3 bases from V and 0 bases from J, leaving 18 bases between. The CDR3 spans 17 residues. The CDR3 nucleotides read TGTGCCAGCAGTTATCAGGTCGCGGGGGCCGACTCCTACGAGCAGTACTTC. Protein: CASSYQVAGADSYEQYF.

The chain carries TRBV12-3 or TRBV12-4 and TRBJ2-1; the match to TRBD1 covers 9 bases. This CDR3 has 15 residues. Trimming cost V 6 bases and J 4 bases; bases outside gene matches: 7. CDR3 nucleotides: TGTGCCAGCAGAGTCGGGACAGGGTCGTACAATGAGCAGTTCTTC. It codes for CASRVGTGSYNEQFF.

This clonotype has just a few counts. The CDR3 nucleotides read TGTGCCACCAGCAGAGATTTCACAGATACGCAGTATTTT. Translating it yields CATSRDFTDTQYF. The J gene is TRBJ2-3, the V gene TRBV15, with D uncertain. The CDR3 extends over 13 amino acids. Trimming left V 0 bases short and J 2 bases short, with 3 bases between. Germline assignment: CDR1 LNHNV and CDR2 YYDKDF (reference sequence).

The V call is TRBV24-1, the J call TRBJ2-1; possibly TRBD2 for D (5 bases). The ends were cut back, 1 base at V and 9 bases at J, with 12 bases in the middle. CDR3 length: 14 amino acids. CDR1 is KGHDR and CDR2 is SFDVKD in the germline V gene. The CDR3 reads CATSDLRGFGEQFF. CDR3 coding DNA: TGTGCCACCAGTGATTTACGGGGTTTTGGTGAGCAGTTCTTC.

CDR3 sequence (DNA): TGTGCCAGCAGTACGGGCGATATGGAGACCCAGTACTTC. Its translation: CASSTGDMETQYF. This chain links TRBV12-3 or TRBV12-4 with TRBJ2-5; D gene uncertain. The CDR3 sequence is 13 residues long. V was shortened by 5 bases and J by 5 bases, with 12 bases between the two germline ends.

V gene TRBV12-3 or TRBV12-4 combines with J gene TRBJ2-2, with D perhaps matching TRBD1 (6 bases). V was cut by 6 bases and J by 16 bases, with 15 bases left in between. The CDR3 runs to 11 residues. CDR3 sequence (DNA): TGTGCCAGCAGCACACACAGGGACCAGTTTTTT. It yields the protein CASSTHRDQFF.

This clonotype was seen more than once but under ten times. The gene calls are TRBV4-2 and TRBJ1-6; the D is unclear. The V end lost 1 base, the J end lost 7 bases, and 11 bases lay between the germline ends. The germline V gene has CDR1 LGHNA and CDR2 YNFKEQ. This CDR3 is 15 amino acids long. CDR3 amino acids: CASSQVFGGNSPLHF. The CDR3 nucleotides read TGTGCCAGCAGCCAAGTTTTTGGCGGAAATTCACCCCTCCACTTT.

The chain employs TRBV29-1 and TRBJ1-5; D possibly corresponds to TRBD1 (5 bases). Trimming removed 6 bases at V and 6 bases at J, with 15 bases between. Germline CDR1 and CDR2: SQVTM and ANQGSEA. This CDR3 contains 13 residues. The CDR3 here is CSVGVSVGQPQHF. In DNA, the CDR3 is TGCAGCGTAGGGGTATCGGTAGGTCAGCCCCAGCATTTT.

J is TRBJ2-7 and V is TRBV7-2, with 7 positions matching TRBD1. CDR1 and CDR2 from the germline V gene are SGHTA and FQGNSA. The CDR3 covers 14 residues. V lost 4 bases to trimming and J lost 2 bases; unmatched junction nucleotides: 5. The CDR3 coding sequence is TGTGCCAGCAGCTCGCAACAGGGGCCCTACGAGCAGTACTTC. Its translation: CASSSQQGPYEQYF. The full variable domain, its missing parts supplied by reference TRBV7-2 and TRBJ2-7, is GAGVSQSPSNKVTEKGKDVELRCDPISGHTALYWYRQSLGQGLEFLIYFQGNSAPDKSGLPSDRFSAERTGGSVSTLTIQRTQQEDSAVYLCASSSQQGPYEQYFGPGTRLTVT.

In this sample, this clonotype turned up a few times. Here the CDR3 DNA reads TGCGCCAGCAGCCAGACACACCCTCCGGGGACTGAAGCTTTCTTT. Its protein product is CASSQTHPPGTEAFF. The chain carries TRBV4-3 and TRBJ1-1; D is unclear. The germline gives CDR1 LGHNA, CDR2 YSLEER. Trimming stripped 3 bases from V and 5 bases from J, with 16 bases between. This CDR3 is 15 amino acids long.

At least ten counts were recorded for this clonotype. The V and J genes are TRBV7-2 and TRBJ2-3; TRBD1 is a possible D gene (6 bases). The germline V and J ends were trimmed by 5 bases and 2 bases, with 11 bases remaining between them. CDR3 length: 14 residues. CDR1 is SGHTA, CDR2 FQGNSA, per germline. The DNA of the CDR3 is TGTGCCAGCAGCCAACAGGGTCTCACAGATACGCAGTATTTT. This gives the protein CASSQQGLTDTQYF.

This chain connects TRBV28 to TRBJ2-5; 7 bases match TRBD1. The CDR3 has 17 residues. Germline V gives CDR1 MDHEN, CDR2 SYDVKM. The V and J ends lost 10 bases and 1 base, in that order; junction bases with no gene match: 18. In DNA form, the CDR3 reads TGTGCCACAGAACCCACCCAAAACCGGGACAGCCAAGAGACCCAGTACTTC. Protein product: CATEPTQNRDSQETQYF. The entire variable domain, with the rest obtained from reference TRBV28 and TRBJ2-5, is as follows: DVKVTQSSRYLVKRTGEKVFLECVQDMDHENMFWYRQDPGLGLRLIYFSYDVKMKEKGDIPEGYSVSREKKERFSLILESASTNQTSMYLCATEPTQNRDSQETQYFGPGTRLLVL.

The chain employs TRBV18 and TRBJ2-5; possibly TRBD1 or TRBD2 for D (6 bases each). V was clipped by 1 base and J by 2 bases, with 8 bases between them. Germline V gene sequence: CDR1 KGHSH, CDR2 LQKENI. This CDR3 comprises 14 residues. As DNA, the CDR3 is TGTGCCAGCTCACCACGGGGGGCACAAGAGACCCAGTACTTC. This encodes CASSPRGAQETQYF.

The V gene is TRBV20-1, the J gene TRBJ2-7, with TRBD2 matching over 9 bases. CDR1 is DFQATT and CDR2 is SNEGSKA in the germline V gene (reference sequence). The junction had 7 bases not matched to a gene; V was cut back by 2 bases and J by 5 bases. This CDR3 comprises 14 residues. The CDR3 nucleotides read TGCAGTGCTAGAAGGCGGGAGGGCCTCCACGAGCAGTACTTC. Translation: CSARRREGLHEQYF.

This clonotype turned up a few times. The V and J genes are TRBV29-1 and TRBJ1-5, with D possibly TRBD1 on 6 matching bases. The length of the CDR3 is 14 residues. With 6 bases removed from V and 0 bases from J, the gap between germline ends came to 12 bases. Germline CDR1 SQVTM, CDR2 ANQGSEA. Here the CDR3 reads CSVSGRGSNQPQHF. In DNA form, the CDR3 reads TGCAGCGTGTCCGGCAGGGGTAGCAATCAGCCCCAGCATTTT.

This clonotype was recorded a few times. V usage is TRBV24-1 and J usage is TRBJ2-1, with 12 bases identical to TRBD2. The CDR3 is 16 amino acids. Looked up from germline, CDR1 is KGHDR and CDR2 is SFDVKD. V shed 5 bases, J shed 12 bases, and the junction held 13 bases outside the gene matches. Here the CDR3 reads CATSVPTSGGPYGQFF. In DNA form, the CDR3 reads TGTGCCACCAGTGTCCCGACTAGCGGGGGTCCATATGGGCAGTTCTTC.

DNA of the CDR3: TGTGCCAGAGGGAGAGGCAGCGAAACCCCAAAGGGAGCCAAAAACATTCAGTACTTC. As protein: CARGRGSETPKGAKNIQYF. The chain carries TRBV18 and TRBJ2-4, with D perhaps TRBD2 (5 bases). This CDR3 region has 19 residues. The V and J ends lost 9 bases and 0 bases respectively, with 27 bases between them. The germline V gene has CDR1 KGHSH and CDR2 LQKENI.

The chain couples TRBV20-1 to TRBJ2-1; 8 nucleotides align to TRBD2. The CDR3 length is 14 residues. CDR1 and CDR2 (germline): DFQATT, SNEGSKA (reference sequence). With V trimmed by 4 bases and J by 0 bases, 2 bases remained unmatched. The CDR3 sequence: CSANSGSSYNEQFF. For the CDR3, the DNA is TGCAGTGCTAACAGCGGGAGCTCCTACAATGAGCAGTTCTTC.

The rearrangement uses TRBV13 and TRBJ1-1; no clear D gene. CDR1 and CDR2 from the germline V gene are PRHDT and FYEKMQ (reference sequence). The V gene lost 5 bases and the J gene lost 4 bases, with 17 bases spanning the gap. The CDR3 contains 15 residues. Here the CDR3 reads CASSQERIRFTEAFF. The DNA for the CDR3 is TGTGCCAGCAGCCAGGAACGTATAAGGTTCACTGAAGCTTTCTTT.

This chain links TRBV28 with TRBJ2-7; 10 nucleotides align to TRBD2. Losses at the gene ends were 5 bases for V and 3 bases for J; bases not matched to a gene: 7. This CDR3 contains 15 residues. Germline V gives CDR1 MDHEN, CDR2 SYDVKM. The CDR3 protein is CASSPLLAGDYEQYF. CDR3 nucleotide sequence: TGTGCCAGCAGTCCTCTCCTAGCGGGGGACTACGAGCAGTACTTC.